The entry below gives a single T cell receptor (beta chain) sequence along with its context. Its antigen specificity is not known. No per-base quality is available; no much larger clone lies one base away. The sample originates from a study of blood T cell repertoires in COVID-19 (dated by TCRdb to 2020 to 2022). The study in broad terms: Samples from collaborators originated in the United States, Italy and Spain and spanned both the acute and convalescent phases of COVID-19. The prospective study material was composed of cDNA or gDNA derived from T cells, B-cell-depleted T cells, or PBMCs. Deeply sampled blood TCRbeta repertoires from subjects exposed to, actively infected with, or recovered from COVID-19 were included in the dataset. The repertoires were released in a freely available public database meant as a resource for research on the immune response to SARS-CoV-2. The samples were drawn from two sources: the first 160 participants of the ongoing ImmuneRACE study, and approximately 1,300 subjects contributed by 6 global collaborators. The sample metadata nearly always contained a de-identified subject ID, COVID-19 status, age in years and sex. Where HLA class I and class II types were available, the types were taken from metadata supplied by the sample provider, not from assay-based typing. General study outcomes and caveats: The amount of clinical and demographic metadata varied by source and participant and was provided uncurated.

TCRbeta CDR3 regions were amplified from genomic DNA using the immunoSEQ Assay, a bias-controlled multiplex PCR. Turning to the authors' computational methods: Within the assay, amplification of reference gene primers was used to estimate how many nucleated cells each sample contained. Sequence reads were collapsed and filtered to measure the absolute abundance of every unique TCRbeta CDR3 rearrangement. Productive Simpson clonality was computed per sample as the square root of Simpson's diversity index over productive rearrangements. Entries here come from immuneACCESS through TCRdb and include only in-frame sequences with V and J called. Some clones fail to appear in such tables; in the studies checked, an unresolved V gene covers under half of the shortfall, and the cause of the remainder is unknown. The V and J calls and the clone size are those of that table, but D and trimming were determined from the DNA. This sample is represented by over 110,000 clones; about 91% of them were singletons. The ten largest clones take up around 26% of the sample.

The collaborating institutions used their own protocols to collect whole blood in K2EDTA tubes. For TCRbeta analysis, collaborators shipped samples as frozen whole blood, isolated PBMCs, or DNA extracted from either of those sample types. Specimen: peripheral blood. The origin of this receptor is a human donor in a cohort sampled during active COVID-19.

The CDR3 reads CSVGSGQETQYF. The sequence in DNA is TGCAGCGTTGGAAGCGGCCAAGAGACCCAGTACTTC. Here the chain combines TRBV29-1 and TRBJ2-5; the D region possibly corresponds to TRBD2 (5 bases align). The germline V gene yields SQVTM for CDR1 and ANQGSEA for CDR2. Deletion took 4 bases off V and 1 base off J, with a span of 7 bases between the germline ends. The CDR3 holds 12 amino acids from the cysteine to the phenylalanine. CDR3 DNA only is kept here, 36 bases in frame from base 1.